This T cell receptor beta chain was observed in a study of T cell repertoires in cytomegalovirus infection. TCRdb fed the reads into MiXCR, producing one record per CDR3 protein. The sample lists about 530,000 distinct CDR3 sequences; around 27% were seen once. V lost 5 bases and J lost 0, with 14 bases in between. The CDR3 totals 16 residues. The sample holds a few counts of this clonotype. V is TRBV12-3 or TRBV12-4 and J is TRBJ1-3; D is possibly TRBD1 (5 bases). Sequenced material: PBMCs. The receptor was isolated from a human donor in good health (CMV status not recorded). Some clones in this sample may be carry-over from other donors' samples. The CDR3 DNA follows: TGTGCCAGCAGTCTAGGGGACCGAAGCTCTGGAAACACCATATATTTT. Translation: CASSLGDRSSGNTIYF.